This T cell receptor (beta chain) originates from a study of T cells after yellow fever vaccination. Study results and caveats: Booster sampling recovered most clones from primary vaccination (under 98% CD4, roughly 88% CD8).

Only a few counts were recorded for this clonotype. What it recognizes is unknown. Trimming took off 0 bases at V and 5 bases at J, with 10 bases between the two ends. The CDR3 has 13 amino acids. In germline, CDR1 is DFQATT, CDR2 SNEGSKA (reference sequence). Conversion of TCR transcripts into cDNA relied on 5'RACE template switching, which added a universal primer site and UMIs. One entry per CDR3 protein, called by TCRdb with MiXCR from the 5' RACE reads. The sample shows some 600,000 distinct CDR3 sequences, around 12% of them seen only once. The chain recombines TRBV20-1 with TRBJ2-5; D is ambiguous. The receptor's source is a man aged 30-40 years who received the YFV17D yellow fever vaccine. The specimen was PBMCs, collected on the day of the yellow fever booster vaccination. CDR3: CSARDLGWETQYF. Written as DNA, the CDR3 is TGCAGTGCTAGAGATCTGGGGTGGGAGACCCAGTACTTC.